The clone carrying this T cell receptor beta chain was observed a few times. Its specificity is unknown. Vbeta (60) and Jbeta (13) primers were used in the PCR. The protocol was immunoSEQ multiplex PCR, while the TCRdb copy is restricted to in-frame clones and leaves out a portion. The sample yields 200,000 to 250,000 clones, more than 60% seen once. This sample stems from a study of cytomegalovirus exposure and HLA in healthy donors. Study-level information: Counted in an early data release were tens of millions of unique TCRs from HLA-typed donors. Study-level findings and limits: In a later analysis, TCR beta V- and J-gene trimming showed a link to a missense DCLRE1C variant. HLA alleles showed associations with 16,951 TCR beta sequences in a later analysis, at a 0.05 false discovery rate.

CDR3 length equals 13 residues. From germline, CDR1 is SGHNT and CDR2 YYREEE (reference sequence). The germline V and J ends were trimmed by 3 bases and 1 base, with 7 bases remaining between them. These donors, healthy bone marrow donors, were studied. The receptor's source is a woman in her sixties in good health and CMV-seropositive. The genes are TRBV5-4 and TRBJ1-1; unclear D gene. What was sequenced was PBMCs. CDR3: CASSWNRNTEAFF. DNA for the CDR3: TGTGCCAGCAGCTGGAACAGGAACACTGAAGCTTTCTTT. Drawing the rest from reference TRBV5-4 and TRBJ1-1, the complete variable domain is ETGVTQSPTHLIKTRGQQVTLRCSSQSGHNTVSWYQQALGQGPQFIFQYYREEENGRGNFPPRFSGLQFPNYSSELNVNALELDDSALYLCASSWNRNTEAFFGQGTRLTVV.